These T cell receptor beta chains were read from a single sample in a study of regulatory T cells in long-lasting Graves disease. A single record per CDR3 protein comes from TCRdb applying MiXCR to the multiplex PCR reads. The sample lists approximately 540,000 distinct CDR3 sequences, around 12% occurring once. This same sample was also taken into another study, of T cells in Graves' hyperthyroidism and ophthalmopathy.

The sequences come from peripheral blood mononuclear cells (PBMCs), collected at new diagnosis, from a patient treated with antithyroid drugs. The origin of the receptors is a young woman with Graves disease. The CDR3 runs from the conserved cysteine through the conserved F or W. Each record gives: V gene, clone size, D gene, J gene, CDR3 protein, CDR3 DNA. The D gene is left open where the match is weak. Clone sizes are given selectively: once, few, many, or a class where the clone is expanded.

V: TRBV7-9
size: few
D: -
J: TRBJ2-3
CDR3: CASSPTRTSSTDTQYF
DNA: TGTGCCAGCAGCCCGACTAGAACCTCTAGCACAGATACGCAGTATTTT

V: TRBV2
size: many
D: TRBD2
J: TRBJ2-4
CDR3: CASSVSSGRLAKNIQYF
DNA: TGTGCCAGCAGTGTGAGTAGCGGGAGACTCGCCAAAAACATTCAGTACTTC

V: TRBV20-1
size: few
D: TRBD1
J: TRBJ1-2
CDR3: CSASGTVTRGYTF
DNA: TGCAGTGCTAGTGGGACAGTTACTCGAGGCTACACCTTC

V: TRBV15
size: few
D: TRBD1
J: TRBJ2-2
CDR3: CATSRKTGIGTGELFF
DNA: TGTGCCACCAGCAGAAAGACAGGGATCGGCACCGGGGAGCTGTTTTTT

V: TRBV27
size: -
D: -
J: TRBJ2-2
CDR3: CASSFLSTNTGELFF
DNA: TGTGCCAGCAGTTTCCTATCAACGAACACCGGGGAGCTGTTTTTT

V: TRBV24-1
size: many
D: TRBD1
J: TRBJ2-5
CDR3: CATRGTGGAETQYF
DNA: TGTGCCACCAGAGGTACAGGGGGCGCGGAGACCCAGTACTTC

V: TRBV6-1
size: many
D: -
J: TRBJ2-3
CDR3: CASSEVWKDTQYF
DNA: TGTGCCAGCAGTGAAGTGTGGAAAGATACGCAGTATTTT

V: TRBV7-3
size: few
D: -
J: TRBJ1-1
CDR3: CASSLTPDEEAFF
DNA: TGTGCCAGCAGCTTAACCCCTGACGAGGAAGCTTTCTTT

V: TRBV4-2
size: many
D: TRBD2
J: TRBJ2-1
CDR3: CASSSLGTSGGNEQFF
DNA: TGTGCCAGCAGCAGCCTCGGGACTAGCGGGGGAAATGAGCAGTTCTTC

V: TRBV6-2/TRBV6-3
size: -
D: TRBD2
J: TRBJ2-7
CDR3: CASSLKTSGRTSWDPRSYEQYF
DNA: TGTGCCAGCAGCCTAAAAACTAGCGGGAGGACGTCCTGGGACCCCCGGTCCTACGAGCAGTACTTC

V: TRBV6-1
size: few
D: TRBD1
J: TRBJ1-2
CDR3: CASTPGGQIYGYTF
DNA: TGTGCCAGCACCCCGGGGGGACAGATCTATGGCTACACCTTC

V: TRBV28
size: -
D: TRBD2
J: TRBJ2-3
CDR3: CASSLIRGRASATDTQYF
DNA: TGTGCCAGCAGTTTAATTCGCGGGAGGGCTAGCGCCACAGATACGCAGTATTTT

V: TRBV6-1
size: -
D: TRBD2
J: TRBJ2-6
CDR3: CASTTLAGPSGANVLTF
DNA: TGTGCCAGCACCACCTTAGCGGGACCCTCGGGGGCCAACGTCCTGACTTTC

V: TRBV6-9
size: few
D: TRBD2
J: TRBJ2-3
CDR3: CASSSRAGGSTSTDTQYF
DNA: TGTGCCAGCAGTTCCAGGGCGGGAGGCTCTACTAGCACAGATACGCAGTATTTT

V: TRBV18
size: many
D: TRBD1
J: TRBJ2-7
CDR3: CASSPPGTAMSREQYF
DNA: TGTGCCAGCTCACCACCTGGGACAGCTATGTCGCGAGAGCAGTACTTC

V: TRBV19
size: many
D: -
J: TRBJ2-5
CDR3: CASSIGISGRETQYF
DNA: TGTGCCAGTAGTATCGGTATCAGCGGCCGAGAGACCCAGTACTTC

V: TRBV20-1
size: few
D: -
J: TRBJ1-5
CDR3: CSAIPPNQPQHF
DNA: TGCAGTGCTATCCCCCCCAATCAGCCCCAGCATTTT

V: TRBV19
size: -
D: -
J: TRBJ1-1
CDR3: CASSMGPVGGGTEAFF
DNA: TGTGCCAGTAGTATGGGACCTGTTGGAGGGGGTACTGAAGCTTTCTTT

V: TRBV6-2/TRBV6-3
size: few
D: TRBD1
J: TRBJ1-3
CDR3: CASSYSRGQDTIYF
DNA: TGTGCCAGCAGTTACTCCAGGGGGCAGGACACCATATATTTT

V: TRBV4-3
size: many
D: -
J: TRBJ1-6
CDR3: CASSHDREVGSPLHF
DNA: TGCGCCAGCAGCCATGATCGGGAAGTAGGCTCACCCCTCCACTTT

V: TRBV28
size: -
D: -
J: TRBJ1-2
CDR3: CASSSVNYDYTF
DNA: TGTGCCAGCAGTTCGGTGAACTATGACTACACCTTC

V: TRBV5-1
size: few
D: -
J: TRBJ2-5
CDR3: CATSPAQAGQETQYF
DNA: TGCGCCACGAGCCCTGCACAGGCCGGGCAAGAGACCCAGTACTTC

V: TRBV20-1
size: many
D: -
J: TRBJ1-3
CDR3: CSARTDWARNTIYF
DNA: TGCAGTGCTAGGACCGACTGGGCCAGAAACACCATATATTTT

V: TRBV12-3/TRBV12-4
size: many
D: -
J: TRBJ1-5
CDR3: CASSFSSGGPQHF
DNA: TGTGCCAGCAGTTTTTCCTCGGGAGGACCCCAGCATTTT

V: TRBV3-1
size: -
D: TRBD2
J: TRBJ2-7
CDR3: CASSLAGAVDEQYF
DNA: TGTGCCAGCAGCCTAGCGGGAGCTGTAGACGAGCAGTACTTC

V: TRBV7-9
size: many
D: TRBD1
J: TRBJ1-2
CDR3: CASSLITGGGNYGYTF
DNA: TGTGCCAGCAGCTTAATTACAGGGGGCGGCAACTATGGCTACACCTTC